Listed below are T cell receptor beta chains from one sample, sequenced in a study of blood T cell repertoires in COVID-19. Produced via immunoSEQ multiplex PCR; TCRdb's table is partial and in-frame only. Of approximately 78,000 clones listed, around four fifths are singletons. The specimen was peripheral blood. The source of these receptors is a woman of 80 years or more with acute or convalescent COVID-19. CDR3s include the opening cysteine and the closing phenylalanine or tryptophan. D genes are given only for firm matches. Some rows have no size entry. The others give once, few or many, or a class for an expanded clone.

- | TRBJ2-2 | - | TRBV29-1 | CSVGQSTGELFF | TGCAGCGTAGGACAGTCCACCGGGGAGCTGTTTTTT
TRBD1 | TRBJ1-2 | many | TRBV5-1 | CASSSSGTGVGYTF | TGCGCCAGCAGCTCTTCCGGGACAGGGGTTGGCTACACCTTC
- | TRBJ2-5 | - | TRBV14 | CASSQDLPGFQETQYF | TGTGCCAGCAGCCAAGATTTGCCGGGGTTCCAAGAGACCCAGTACTTC
- | TRBJ1-1 | - | TRBV10-2 | CASNKAVNTEAFF | TGCGCCAGCAACAAGGCGGTGAACACTGAAGCTTTCTTT
TRBD1 | TRBJ1-4 | - | TRBV3-1/TRBV3-2 | CASSPRQGNEKLFF | TGTGCCAGCAGCCCTAGACAGGGTAATGAAAAACTGTTTTTT
TRBD2 | TRBJ2-2 | - | TRBV5-8 | CASSKATSGRAVDTGELFF | TGTGCCAGCAGCAAGGCCACTAGCGGGAGGGCCGTGGACACCGGGGAGCTGTTTTTT
- | TRBJ2-6 | - | TRBV2 | CASNRQFSGANVLTF | TGTGCCAGCAATCGACAGTTCTCTGGGGCCAACGTCCTGACTTTC
- | TRBJ2-6 | - | TRBV19 | CASSTSSGANVLTF | TGTGCCAGTAGTACGTCCTCTGGGGCCAACGTCCTGACTTTC
- | TRBJ1-4 | - | TRBV7-9 | CASSFYTTEVSNEKLFF | TGTGCCAGCAGCTTCTATACCACCGAGGTGTCTAATGAAAAACTGTTTTTT
TRBD2 | TRBJ2-2 | - | TRBV20-1 | CSASSGRYTGELFF | TGCAGTGCTAGTAGCGGGCGGTACACCGGGGAGCTGTTTTTT
- | TRBJ1-3 | - | TRBV3-1/TRBV3-2 | CANSQERLISGNTIYF | TGTGCCAACAGCCAAGAACGTCTAATCTCTGGAAACACCATATATTTT
TRBD1 | TRBJ2-2 | - | TRBV7-3 | CASSLTTGGNTGELFF | TGTGCCAGCAGCTTAACGACAGGGGGAAACACCGGGGAGCTGTTTTTT
- | TRBJ1-2 | - | TRBV30 | CAWSVRRLTGLLFTF | TGTGCCTGGAGTGTAAGGCGCCTTACAGGGTTACTGTTCACCTTC
TRBD1 | TRBJ1-5 | - | TRBV5-6 | CASSHRGSNQPQHF | TGTGCCAGCAGCCACAGGGGTAGCAATCAGCCCCAGCATTTT
- | TRBJ1-2 | - | TRBV19 | CVTQGNYGYTF | TGTGTAACTCAGGGTAACTATGGCTACACCTTC
TRBD2 | TRBJ2-7 | - | TRBV5-5 | CASSQRGLAGGGEQYF | TGTGCCAGCAGCCAGAGGGGACTAGCGGGAGGTGGAGAGCAGTACTTC
TRBD2 | TRBJ2-3 | - | TRBV20-1 | CSASGPSGGDTQYF | TGCAGTGCTAGTGGTCCTAGCGGGGGGGATACGCAGTATTTT
- | TRBJ1-2 | - | TRBV7-3 | CASSLGAGNAVEGGYTF | TGTGCCAGCAGCTTAGGGGCAGGGAATGCGGTGGAAGGTGGCTACACCTTC
TRBD1 | TRBJ1-2 | - | TRBV4-2 | CASSQDLGQGNYGYTF | TGTGCCAGCAGCCAAGACTTGGGACAGGGGAATTATGGCTACACCTTC
- | TRBJ2-5 | - | TRBV11-3 | CASSYPRQANQETQYF | TGTGCCAGCAGCTACCCCAGACAGGCCAACCAAGAGACCCAGTACTTC
- | TRBJ2-1 | - | TRBV24-1 | CATSDLQRVGEQFF | TGTGCCACCAGTGATTTACAGAGGGTCGGTGAGCAGTTCTTC
- | TRBJ2-7 | - | TRBV19 | CASSLLGSSYEQYF | TGTGCCAGTAGTTTGTTGGGGAGCTCCTACGAGCAGTACTTC
TRBD1 | TRBJ2-2 | - | TRBV28 | CASSSGQGNTGELFF | TGTGCCAGCAGTTCCGGACAGGGCAACACCGGGGAGCTGTTTTTT
- | TRBJ2-6 | - | TRBV19 | CASRLTPTALSGANVLTF | TGTGCCAGTAGACTGACACCGACAGCTCTCTCTGGGGCCAACGTCCTGACTTTC
- | TRBJ1-3 | - | TRBV19 | CASNTGYPADTIYF | TGTGCCAGCAATACAGGATACCCCGCGGACACCATATATTTT
- | TRBJ1-2 | few | TRBV19 | CASATVGGSGLYGYTF | TGTGCCAGTGCGACCGTAGGTGGTAGCGGGCTATATGGCTACACCTTC
- | TRBJ1-3 | - | TRBV30 | CAWSGPGSLYTIYF | TGTGCCTGGAGTGGGCCAGGTAGTTTGTACACCATATATTTT
TRBD1 | TRBJ1-1 | - | TRBV2 | CATRIQGVNTEAFF | TGTGCCACCAGAATACAGGGGGTGAACACTGAAGCTTTCTTT
- | TRBJ1-4 | - | TRBV11-3 | CASSLVGATTEKLFF | TGTGCCAGCAGCTTAGTAGGGGCAACTACTGAAAAACTGTTTTTT